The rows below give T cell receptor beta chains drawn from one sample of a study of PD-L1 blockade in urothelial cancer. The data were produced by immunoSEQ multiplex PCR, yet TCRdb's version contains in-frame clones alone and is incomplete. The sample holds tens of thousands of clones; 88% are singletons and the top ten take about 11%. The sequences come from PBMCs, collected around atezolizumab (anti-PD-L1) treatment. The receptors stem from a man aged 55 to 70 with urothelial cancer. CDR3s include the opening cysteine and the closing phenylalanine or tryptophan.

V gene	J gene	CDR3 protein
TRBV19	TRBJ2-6	CASSIIQAGANVLTF
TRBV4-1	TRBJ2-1	CASSFRLALYNEQFF
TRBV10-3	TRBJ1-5	CASRGNQGDPQHF
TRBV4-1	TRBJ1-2	CASSQSQGAGYGYTF
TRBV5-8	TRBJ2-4	CASSRTGGAAKNIQYF
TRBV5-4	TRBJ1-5	CASSLDGALNQPQHF
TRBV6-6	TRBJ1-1	CASSYSPGQGTEAFF
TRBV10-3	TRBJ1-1	CAILGGEGGEAFF
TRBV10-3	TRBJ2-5	CAIAATSGGKETQYF
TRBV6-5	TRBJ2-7	CASSRGGFGSYEQYF